This T cell receptor beta chain emerged from a study of blood T cell repertoires in COVID-19. Data came from immunoSEQ multiplex PCR; TCRdb stores just in-frame clones and leaves some out. The sample records 200,000 or so clones, around 89% being singletons. Germline V gives CDR1 MRHNA, CDR2 SNTAGT. Trimming cost V 2 bases and J 11 bases, with 10 bases left between them. The CDR3 has 12 residues. The source of this sequence is a woman in her twenties or thirties who had recovered from COVID-19. Sequenced input: PBMCs or T cells enriched from blood (not recorded which). The chain joins TRBV6-4 to TRBJ1-5; D possibly corresponds to TRBD1 (5 bases). The CDR3 nucleotides read TGTGCCAGCAGTGACCCAGGAGGGGCCCAGCATTTT. Translation: CASSDPGGAQHF.